Detailed here is one T cell receptor beta chain. Profiling relied on immunoSEQ multiplex PCR, and the TCRdb table lists in-frame clones only, not all of them. The sample lists around 140,000 clones; about 85% were seen once. This specimen comes from a study of blood T cell repertoires in COVID-19. Turning to the study itself: Acute and convalescent COVID-19 samples came from the United States, Italy and Spain.

Cohorts were determined from participant-reported clinical history. The sample was PBMCs or T cells enriched from blood (not recorded which). This TCR was recovered from a woman between 40 and 55 years old who had been exposed to COVID-19.

CDR3 in DNA: TGCGCCAGCAGCTTACCAGGGGAAGGGTCCTACAATGAGCAGTTCTTC. Amino acid sequence: CASSLPGEGSYNEQFF. The V call is TRBV5-1, the J call TRBJ2-1, with D perhaps TRBD1 (6 bases). The germline V gene has CDR1 SGHRS and CDR2 YFSETQ. The CDR3 spans 16 residues. V lost 2 bases, J lost 1 base, and 13 bases lay in between.